A selection of T cell receptor beta chains follows, all from one sample in a study of T cell responses to AZD1222 COVID-19 vaccine. Sequenced by immunoSEQ multiplex PCR; TCRdb stores in-frame clones only, minus some. This sample carries roughly 120,000 clones, roughly 85% of them seen once, and the ten largest clones take roughly 4.3%. The specimen was peripheral blood, collected on day 0 of MenACWY control vaccination. Receptor source: an adult in good health. CDR3s include the opening cysteine and the closing phenylalanine or tryptophan. The D gene is left open where the match is weak. Clone size is given for some rows only: seen once, a few or many times, or a class if the clone is expanded.

j_gene	v_gene	d_gene	abundance	CDR3aa	CDR3nt
TRBJ2-7	TRBV19	.	.	CASSLNPDLDEQYF	TGTGCCAGTAGTCTGAATCCCGATCTTGACGAGCAGTACTTC
TRBJ1-1	TRBV3-1/TRBV3-2	TRBD1	.	CASRGRDRGTEAFF	TGTGCCAGCAGGGGTAGGGACAGGGGCACTGAAGCTTTCTTT
TRBJ2-7	TRBV4-1	.	.	CASSQEGGNSYEQYF	TGCGCCAGCAGCCAAGAAGGGGGGAACTCCTACGAGCAGTACTTC
TRBJ1-1	TRBV12-3/TRBV12-4	.	.	CASSFGSNTEAFF	TGTGCCAGCAGTTTCGGCAGTAACACTGAAGCTTTCTTT
TRBJ1-3	TRBV3-1/TRBV3-2	.	once	CASSQYWDPSGNTIYF	TGTGCCAGCAGCCAATATTGGGACCCCTCTGGAAACACCATATATTTT
TRBJ1-6	TRBV6-4	TRBD1	.	CASRYRGQNSPLHF	TGTGCCAGCAGATACAGGGGGCAGAATTCACCCCTCCACTTT
TRBJ2-3	TRBV6-2/TRBV6-3	.	once	CASSLESSTDTQYF	TGTGCCAGCAGTTTAGAGTCTAGCACAGATACGCAGTATTTT
TRBJ2-3	TRBV6-6	.	once	CASSYGGARYTDTQYF	TGTGCCAGCAGTTACGGCGGAGCTAGATACACAGATACGCAGTATTTT
TRBJ1-2	TRBV28	TRBD1	few	CASSFARTGGGYGYTF	TGTGCCAGCAGTTTCGCCCGGACAGGGGGCGGCTATGGCTACACCTTC
TRBJ1-1	TRBV5-4	TRBD1	.	CASSSGQGETEAFF	TGTGCCAGCAGCTCGGGACAGGGGGAGACTGAAGCTTTCTTT
TRBJ2-7	TRBV2	.	few	CASSALLSVSYEQYF	TGTGCCAGCAGTGCTCTTTTAAGCGTCTCCTACGAGCAGTACTTC
TRBJ2-3	TRBV9	TRBD2	once	CASSVVASGGASDTQYF	TGTGCCAGCAGCGTAGTTGCCAGCGGGGGGGCCTCAGATACGCAGTATTTT
TRBJ1-6	TRBV28	.	few	CASTKQKSPLHF	TGTGCCAGCACGAAACAGAAATCACCCCTCCACTTT
TRBJ1-4	TRBV6-5	TRBD1	few	CASRDRGTNEKLFF	TGTGCCAGCAGAGACAGGGGAACTAATGAAAAACTGTTTTTT
TRBJ2-5	TRBV7-2	.	.	CASSPPGGVETQYF	TGTGCCAGCAGCCCCCCGGGCGGGGTGGAGACCCAGTACTTC
TRBJ2-2	TRBV7-3	.	few	CASSPTGGNTGELFF	TGTGCCAGCAGCCCGACAGGCGGGAACACCGGGGAGCTGTTTTTT
TRBJ2-3	TRBV7-6	TRBD2	once	CASSILAGSTDTQYF	TGTGCCAGCAGCATACTAGCGGGGAGTACGGATACGCAGTATTTT
TRBJ2-4	TRBV7-8	TRBD2	.	CASSAGGRAKNIQYF	TGTGCCAGCAGCGCGGGGGGCAGGGCCAAAAACATTCAGTACTTC
TRBJ1-2	TRBV19	.	.	CASTRPGVHYGYTF	TGTGCCAGTACTCGGCCAGGGGTGCACTATGGCTACACCTTC
TRBJ1-3	TRBV7-9	.	.	CASSPRVFSSGNTIYF	TGTGCCAGCAGCCCCAGGGTTTTCAGCTCTGGAAACACCATATATTTT
TRBJ2-7	TRBV19	.	.	CASSIDPTGNRYF	TGTGCCAGTAGTATAGATCCCACAGGGAATCGGTACTTC
TRBJ2-7	TRBV3-1/TRBV3-2	.	once	CASSLSRNVYEQYF	TGTGCCAGCAGCCTTAGCAGGAACGTTTACGAGCAGTACTTC
TRBJ2-7	TRBV7-8	.	.	CASSSDGRTNEQYF	TGTGCCAGCAGCTCCGACGGCCGGACTAACGAGCAGTACTTC
TRBJ1-2	TRBV30	.	.	CAWSVVGTGRRGGYTF	TGTGCCTGGAGTGTTGTTGGAACAGGGCGTAGGGGTGGCTACACCTTC
TRBJ2-5	TRBV12-3/TRBV12-4	.	.	CASRDSGETQYF	TGTGCCAGCAGAGACAGCGGGGAGACCCAGTACTTC